A single sample gave rise to the 20 T cell receptor beta chains below, sequenced in a study of cytomegalovirus exposure and HLA in healthy donors. Vbeta (60) and Jbeta (13) primers were used in the PCR. Profiling relied on immunoSEQ multiplex PCR, and the TCRdb table lists in-frame clones only, not all of them. Found here are under 150,000 clones, over 70% of them singletons; the top ten hold less than 3%. The sample consisted of PBMCs. Receptors were obtained from a male donor in good health and CMV-seronegative.

This clone was counted between two and nine times. The chain recombines TRBV12-5 with TRBJ1-4; 9 bases match TRBD1. V dropped 1 base and J dropped 8; count of bases not matched to a gene: 8. Germline V gene lookup returns CDR1 LGHNT and CDR2 FRNRAP. This CDR3 has 16 amino acids. The CDR3 nucleotides are TGTGCTAGTGGTTTGGGGATACAGGGGGCAGGGGAAAAACTGTTTTTT. It is translated as CASGLGIQGAGEKLFF. The full variable domain, in which reference TRBV12-5 and TRBJ1-4 provide the parts outside the CDR3, is DARVTQTPRHKVTEMGQEVTMRCQPILGHNTVFWYRQTMMQGLELLAYFRNRAPLDDSGMPKDRFSAEMPDATLATLKIQPSEPRDSAVYFCASGLGIQGAGEKLFFGSGTQLSVL.

Concerning this clone itself: A junction end diverges from the germline sequence, so it may reflect a read error. This sequence joins TRBV7-9 and TRBJ2-7; D might be TRBD2 (6 bases). CDR1 is SEHNR, CDR2 FQNEAQ, per germline (reference sequence). The CDR3 consists of 12 residues. Here the CDR3 DNA reads TGTTCCAGCAGCCAAGGGCGGGGCGAGCAGTACTTC. As protein: CSSSQGRGEQYF.

As DNA, the CDR3 is TGTGCCAGTAGAGACACAGGCAATCAGCCCCAGCATTTT. Encoded protein: CASRDTGNQPQHF. The chain uses TRBV19 and TRBJ1-5; D call uncertain. The CDR3 is 13 amino acids. Germline V gives CDR1 LNHDA, CDR2 SQIVND (reference sequence). Deletions cut 6 bases from V and 2 bases from J, with 8 bases between. Supplemented by reference TRBV19 and TRBJ1-5, the full variable domain reads DGGITQSPKYLFRKEGQNVTLSCEQNLNHDAMYWYRQDPGQGLRLIYYSQIVNDFQKGDIAEGYSVSREKKESFPLTVTSAQKNPTAFYLCASRDTGNQPQHFGDGTRLSIL.

The chain joins TRBV9 to TRBJ1-2, with 7 bases identical to TRBD1. The germline V gene has CDR1 SGDLS and CDR2 YYNGEE. V gave up 2 bases and J gave up 8 bases; unmatched junction bases: 3. This CDR3 spans 12 amino acids. Written as DNA, the CDR3 is TGTGCCAGCAGCGTTCGACAGGGCGGCTACACCTTC. Amino acid sequence: CASSVRQGGYTF.

This clone was seen only once. This chain joins TRBV7-2 and TRBJ1-2, with 10 bases fitting TRBD1. This CDR3 is built from 15 residues. Trimming cost V 5 bases and J 2 bases; bases outside gene matches: 5. Per germline, CDR1 SGHTA and CDR2 FQGNSA. This chain's CDR3 is CASSAGQGGNYGYTF. In nucleotides, the CDR3 is TGTGCCAGCAGCGCAGGACAGGGGGGGAACTATGGCTACACCTTC.

In DNA form, the CDR3 reads TGTGCCAGCAGGCGCGGCCCCGGGACAGGGAACGGGGAGCTGTTTTTT. Protein product: CASRRGPGTGNGELFF. The chain recombines TRBV7-3 with TRBJ2-2; 9 bases agree with TRBD1. Germline V gene data show CDR1 as SGHTA and CDR2 as FQGTGA. CDR3 length: 16 amino acids. The trim removed 6 bases at V and 7 bases at J, leaving 12 bases unmatched.

The CDR3 is CAWSGGQSLYGYTF. The CDR3 nucleotides are TGTGCCTGGAGTGGGGGACAGTCTCTCTATGGCTACACCTTC. This sequence joins TRBV30 and TRBJ1-2; 7 bases agree with TRBD1. V shed 1 base, J shed 4 bases, and the junction held 6 bases outside the gene matches. The CDR3 contains 14 residues. Germline CDR1 GTSNPN, CDR2 SVGIG (reference sequence).

The chain is built from TRBV6-6 and TRBJ1-6, with TRBD1 identical over 7 bases. Germline V CDR1 and CDR2: MNHNY, SVGAGI (reference sequence). This CDR3 spans 16 amino acids. V trimming: 9 bases; J trimming: 0 bases; junction bases outside the gene matches: 8. The CDR3: CARKLAGGSYNSPLHF. Here the CDR3 DNA reads TGTGCCAGAAAGCTGGCAGGGGGCTCCTATAATTCACCCCTCCACTTT.

V usage is TRBV6-1 and J usage is TRBJ1-1; 11 nucleotides line up with TRBD1. There are 15 residues in the CDR3. Per germline, CDR1 MNHNS and CDR2 SASEGT. Trimming removed 4 bases from V and 4 bases from J; junction bases left unmatched: 5. CDR3 sequence reads: CASSARTGGGTEAFF. The CDR3 bases are TGTGCCAGCAGTGCCCGGACAGGGGGCGGCACTGAAGCTTTCTTT.

This chain links TRBV29-1 with TRBJ1-2, with D unclear. The ends were cut back, 3 bases at V and 6 bases at J, with 2 bases in the middle. The CDR3 is 9 residues long. The germline V gene encodes CDR1 SQVTM and CDR2 ANQGSEA. The CDR3 reads CSVDDGYTF. The CDR3 DNA sequence: TGCAGCGTTGACGATGGCTACACCTTC.

A word on this clone: One end of the junction is discordant with germline, which a read error may explain. Within the sample, other DNA sequences also encode this same CDR3. This chain connects TRBV10-1 to TRBJ1-5; perhaps TRBD1 as D (5 bases). Looked up from germline, CDR1 is WNHNN and CDR2 is SYGVQD (reference sequence). This CDR3 is built from 13 residues. CDR3 nucleotide sequence: TGCGCCAGCAGCCAGGGATTAAATCAGCCCCAGCATTTC. Residues: CASSQGLNQPQHF.

The V call is TRBV7-3, the J call TRBJ2-7; 7 nucleotides match TRBD2. V lost 5 bases, J lost 6 bases, and 7 bases stayed unmatched. The CDR3 contains 13 residues. Per the germline V gene, CDR1 is SGHTA and CDR2 is FQGTGA. CDR3 DNA sequence: TGTGCCAGCAGCGAAAGCGGGGCGGCCGAGCAGTACTTC. This encodes CASSESGAAEQYF.

The V call is TRBV15, the J call TRBJ2-7, with TRBD1 matching 7 bases. The germline V gene has CDR1 LNHNV and CDR2 YYDKDF (reference sequence). The trim removed 4 bases at V and 2 bases at J, leaving 8 bases unmatched. There are 15 residues in the CDR3. This CDR3 reads CATSIHRQGAYEQYF. Here the CDR3 DNA reads TGTGCCACCAGCATTCACCGACAGGGCGCCTACGAGCAGTACTTC.

V is TRBV25-1 and J is TRBJ2-2, with D perhaps matching TRBD1 (5 bases). Germline loops: CDR1 MGHDK, CDR2 SYGVNS. This CDR3 comprises 16 residues. V gave up 0 bases and J gave up 6 bases, with 14 bases separating them. The CDR3 bases are TGTGCCAGCAGTGAATATGAGGCTTGGGGCGCCGGGGAGCTGTTTTTT. Protein sequence: CASSEYEAWGAGELFF. The full variable domain, with the rest looked up from reference TRBV25-1 and TRBJ2-2, is EADIYQTPRYLVIGTGKKITLECSQTMGHDKMYWYQQDPGMELHLIHYSYGVNSTEKGDLSSESTVSRIRTEHFPLTLESARPSHTSQYLCASSEYEAWGAGELFFGEGSRLTVL.

This chain connects TRBV19 to TRBJ2-5; 16 nucleotides align to TRBD2. CDR1 LNHDA and CDR2 SQIVND come from the germline V gene (reference sequence). CDR3 size: 19 residues. With V trimmed by 5 bases and J by 7 bases, 16 bases remained unmatched. The CDR3 spells CASSPQGGTSGGVRVTQYF. CDR3 nucleotides: TGTGCCAGTAGTCCCCAGGGCGGGACTAGCGGGGGGGTAAGGGTGACCCAGTACTTC.

Concerning this clone itself: Relative to the germline gene, one junction end is altered; a read error may explain this. The chain recombines TRBV4-1 with TRBJ2-3; D is undetermined. There are 15 residues in the CDR3. Looked up from germline, CDR1 is MGHRA and CDR2 is YSYEKL. The CDR3 loop reads CASSQSVSSTDTQYF. DNA of the CDR3: TGCGCCAGTAGCCAGTCGGTGTCTAGCACAGATACGCAGTATTTT.

The genes are TRBV18 and TRBJ2-7, with no clear D. V was shortened by 3 bases and J by 3 bases, with 15 bases between the two germline ends. Per the germline V gene, CDR1 is KGHSH and CDR2 is LQKENI. There are 15 residues in the CDR3. The CDR3, as DNA: TGTGCCAGCTCACCGAGACAAACCATCATCTACGAGCAGTACTTC. Translation: CASSPRQTIIYEQYF.

CDR3 DNA sequence: TGTGCCAGCACCACTCCGGGACTAGCGGGAATTACCGGGGAGCTGTTTTTT. This encodes CASTTPGLAGITGELFF. The rearrangement joins TRBV27 to TRBJ2-2; 13 positions agree with TRBD2. Per germline, CDR1 MNHEY and CDR2 SMNVEV (reference sequence). The length of the CDR3 is 17 residues. The J segment lost 5 bases and the V segment lost 7 bases, leaving 10 bases of the junction unmatched.

This chain joins TRBV19 and TRBJ2-7; TRBD1 matches at 8 bases. The CDR3 has 15 residues. The trim removed 4 bases at V and 3 bases at J, leaving 8 bases unmatched. Germline CDR1 is LNHDA and CDR2 is SQIVND (reference sequence). The CDR3 protein is CASSKGQDHIYEQYF. The CDR3 nucleotides are TGTGCCAGTAGTAAGGGACAGGACCACATCTACGAGCAGTACTTC.

This clone was observed once. The gene calls are TRBV15 and TRBJ1-6; the D is unclear. This CDR3 comprises 14 residues. V gave up 2 bases and J gave up 5 bases, with 7 bases separating them. The germline V gene encodes CDR1 LNHNV and CDR2 YYDKDF (reference sequence). CDR3 sequence (DNA): TGTGCCACCAGCAGACAGGTTAATAATTCACCCCTCCACTTT. Its protein product is CATSRQVNNSPLHF.